The rows below give T cell receptor beta chains drawn from one sample of a study of response to subunit inactivated influenza vaccine. TCRdb analysed the RT-PCR reads with MiXCR anew, one entry per CDR3 protein. The table records fewer than 750,000 distinct CDR3 sequences, around 15% of them present only once. The sequenced sample was PBMCs from blood, obtained 11 to 12 days after vaccination. These receptors came from a man aged 45-60 years who received an inactivated influenza vaccine. The CDR3 runs from the conserved cysteine through the conserved F or W. D genes are given only for firm matches. Expanded clones are given a class, and other clones once, few, many or no size at all.

cdr3_length d_call j_call clone_size v_call cdr3_nt cdr3_aa
14 TRBD1 TRBJ2-5 many TRBV3-1 TGTGCCAGCAGCCGGACAGGGGGCCGTGAGACCCAGTACTTC CASSRTGGRETQYF
14 . TRBJ2-1 . TRBV20-1 TGCAGTGCTAGTGAGGGGGGAAGGGGCAATGAGCAGTTCTTC CSASEGGRGNEQFF
14 TRBD2 TRBJ2-7 . TRBV10-3 TGTGCCATCAGGTCCGGGACTAGCGGGTACGAGCAGTACTTC CAIRSGTSGYEQYF
13 . TRBJ1-2 . TRBV4-2 TGTGCCAGCAGTCTTCACAGGGTCGATGGCTACACCTTC CASSLHRVDGYTF
11 . TRBJ2-7 . TRBV30 TGTGCCTGGAGTGTAGGTGGTGAGCAGTACTTC CAWSVGGEQYF
13 . TRBJ1-2 . TRBV20-1 TGCAGTGCTCGACGGCTGCAGGACGGTGGCTACACCTTC CSARRLQDGGYTF
13 . TRBJ1-1 . TRBV2 TGTGCCAGTAATATGGAAGGGGGCACTGAAGCTTTCTTT CASNMEGGTEAFF
13 TRBD2 TRBJ2-1 few TRBV6-2/TRBV6-3 TGTGCCAGCAGTTACGGGAGCGGGGATGAGCAGTTCTTC CASSYGSGDEQFF
15 TRBD1 TRBJ2-2 . TRBV11-3 TGTGCCAGCAGCACTGGACAGGGCTCCTTCGGGGAGCTGTTTTTT CASSTGQGSFGELFF
14 TRBD1 TRBJ2-2 many TRBV5-5 TGTGCCAGCAGATCCCAGGGGGACATCGGGGAGCTGTTTTTT CASRSQGDIGELFF
12 TRBD1 TRBJ1-2 . TRBV5-4 TGTGCCAGCAGCTTACAGGGGCACGGCTACACCTTC CASSLQGHGYTF
14 . TRBJ1-1 few TRBV5-1 TGCGCCAGCAGCTCCGGATCTGGAGGCGGTGAAGCTTTCTTT CASSSGSGGGEAFF
14 . TRBJ1-1 many TRBV3-1 TGTGCCAGCAGCCAAGCGGGGGGGCGAACTGAAGCTTTCTTT CASSQAGGRTEAFF
11 . TRBJ2-5 . TRBV29-1 TGCAGCGTTGGCCAGGGGCAGACCCAGTACTTC CSVGQGQTQYF